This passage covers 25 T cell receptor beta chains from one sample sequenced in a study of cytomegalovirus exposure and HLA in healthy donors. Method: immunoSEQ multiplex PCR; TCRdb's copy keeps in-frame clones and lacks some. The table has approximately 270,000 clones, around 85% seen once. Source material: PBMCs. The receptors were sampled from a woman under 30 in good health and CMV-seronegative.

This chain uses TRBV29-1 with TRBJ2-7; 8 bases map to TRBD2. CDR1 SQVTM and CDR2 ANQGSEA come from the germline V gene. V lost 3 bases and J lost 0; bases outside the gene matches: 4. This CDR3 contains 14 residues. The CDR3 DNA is TGCAGCGTTGAGTATACTAGCGGCTCCTACGAGCAGTACTTC. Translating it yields CSVEYTSGSYEQYF.

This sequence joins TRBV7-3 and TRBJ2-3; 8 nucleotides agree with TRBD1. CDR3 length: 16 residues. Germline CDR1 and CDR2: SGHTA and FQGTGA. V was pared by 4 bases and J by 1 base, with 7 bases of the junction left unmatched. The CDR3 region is CASSSTGGIGTDTQYF. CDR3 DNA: TGTGCCAGCAGCTCCACAGGGGGTATCGGCACAGATACGCAGTATTTT.

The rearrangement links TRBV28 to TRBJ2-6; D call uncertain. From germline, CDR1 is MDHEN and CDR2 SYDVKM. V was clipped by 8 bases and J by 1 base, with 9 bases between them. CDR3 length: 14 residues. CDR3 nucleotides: TGTGCCAGCGGCCCGACATCTGGGGCCAACGTCCTGACTTTC. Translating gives CASGPTSGANVLTF.

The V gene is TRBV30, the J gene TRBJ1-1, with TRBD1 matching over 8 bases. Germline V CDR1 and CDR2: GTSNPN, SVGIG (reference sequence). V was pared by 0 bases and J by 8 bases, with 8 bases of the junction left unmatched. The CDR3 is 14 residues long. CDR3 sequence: CAWSVDRVWGEAFF. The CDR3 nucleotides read TGTGCCTGGAGTGTGGACAGGGTGTGGGGGGAAGCTTTCTTT.

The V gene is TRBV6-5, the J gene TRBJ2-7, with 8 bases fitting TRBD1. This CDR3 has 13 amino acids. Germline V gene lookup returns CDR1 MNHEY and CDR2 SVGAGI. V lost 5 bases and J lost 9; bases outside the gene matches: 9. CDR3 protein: CASSPRTGQRQYF. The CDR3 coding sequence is TGTGCCAGCAGTCCGAGGACAGGGCAGCGGCAGTACTTC.

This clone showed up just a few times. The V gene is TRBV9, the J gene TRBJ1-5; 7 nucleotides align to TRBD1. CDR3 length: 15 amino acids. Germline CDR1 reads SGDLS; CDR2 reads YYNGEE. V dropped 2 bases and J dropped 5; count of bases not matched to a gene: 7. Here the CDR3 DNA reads TGTGCCAGCAGCGTGACAGGGCAGGTAGATCAGCCCCAGCATTTT. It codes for CASSVTGQVDQPQHF.

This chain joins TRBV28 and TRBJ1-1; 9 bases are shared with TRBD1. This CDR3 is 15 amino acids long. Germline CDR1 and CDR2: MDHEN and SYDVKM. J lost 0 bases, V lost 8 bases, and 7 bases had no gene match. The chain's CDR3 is CASGRDRAMNTEAFF. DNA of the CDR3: TGTGCCAGCGGGAGGGACAGGGCCATGAACACTGAAGCTTTCTTT.

CDR3 in amino acids: CASSDWAGTGEFGYTF. The CDR3 DNA reads TGTGCCAGCAGTGACTGGGCCGGGACAGGGGAGTTTGGCTACACCTTC. V is TRBV6-4 and J is TRBJ1-2, with 10 bases matching TRBD1. The CDR3 sequence is 16 residues long. After removal of 1 base from V and 7 bases from J, the junction contained 9 bases not matched to a gene. The germline V gene has CDR1 MRHNA and CDR2 SNTAGT.

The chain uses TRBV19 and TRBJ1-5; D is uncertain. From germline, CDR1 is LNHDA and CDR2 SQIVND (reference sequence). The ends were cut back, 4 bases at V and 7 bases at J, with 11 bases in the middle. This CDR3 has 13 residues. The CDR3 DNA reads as TGTGCCAGTAGTACGGAGGGAGGCCAGCCCCAGCATTTT. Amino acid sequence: CASSTEGGQPQHF.

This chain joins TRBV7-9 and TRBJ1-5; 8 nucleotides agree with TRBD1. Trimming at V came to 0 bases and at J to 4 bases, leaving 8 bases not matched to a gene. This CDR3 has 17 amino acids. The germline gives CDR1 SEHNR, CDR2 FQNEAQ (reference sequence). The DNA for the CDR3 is TGTGCCAGCAGCTTAGCGCAGGGGGCGATTGGTAATCAGCCCCAGCATTTT. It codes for CASSLAQGAIGNQPQHF.

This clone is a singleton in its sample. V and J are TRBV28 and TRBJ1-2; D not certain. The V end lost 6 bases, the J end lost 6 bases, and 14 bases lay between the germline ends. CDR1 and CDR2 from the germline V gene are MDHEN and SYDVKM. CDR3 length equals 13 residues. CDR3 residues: CASSGEVGHGYTF. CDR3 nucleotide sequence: TGTGCCAGCAGCGGCGAGGTAGGCCATGGCTACACCTTC.

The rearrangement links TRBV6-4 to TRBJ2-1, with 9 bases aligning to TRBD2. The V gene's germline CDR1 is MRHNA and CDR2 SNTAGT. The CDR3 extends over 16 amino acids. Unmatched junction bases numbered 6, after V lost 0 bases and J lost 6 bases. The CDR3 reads CASSDSRAGGGNEQFF. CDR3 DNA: TGTGCCAGCAGTGACTCTCGCGCGGGAGGGGGCAATGAGCAGTTCTTC.

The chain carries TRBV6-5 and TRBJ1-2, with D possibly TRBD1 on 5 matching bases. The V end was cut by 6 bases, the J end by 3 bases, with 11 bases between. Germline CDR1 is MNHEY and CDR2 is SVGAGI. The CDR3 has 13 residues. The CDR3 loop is CASSEDKDYGYTF. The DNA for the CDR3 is TGTGCCAGCAGCGAGGACAAGGACTATGGCTACACCTTC.

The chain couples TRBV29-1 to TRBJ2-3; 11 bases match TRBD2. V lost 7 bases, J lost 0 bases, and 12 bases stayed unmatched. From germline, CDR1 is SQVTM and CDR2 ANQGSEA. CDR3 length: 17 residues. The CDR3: CSALSGRADVSTDTQYF. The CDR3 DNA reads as TGCAGCGCCCTTAGCGGGAGGGCCGATGTTAGCACAGATACGCAGTATTTT.

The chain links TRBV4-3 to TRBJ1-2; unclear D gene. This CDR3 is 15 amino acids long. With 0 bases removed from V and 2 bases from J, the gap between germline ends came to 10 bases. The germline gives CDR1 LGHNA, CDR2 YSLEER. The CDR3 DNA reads TGCGCCAGCAGCCAAGATGATAGCCGGAACTATGGCTACACCTTC. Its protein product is CASSQDDSRNYGYTF.

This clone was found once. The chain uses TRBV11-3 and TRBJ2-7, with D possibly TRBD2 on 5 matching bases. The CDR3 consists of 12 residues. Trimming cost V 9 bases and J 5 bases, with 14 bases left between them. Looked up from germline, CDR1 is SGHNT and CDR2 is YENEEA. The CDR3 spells CASRTGSDEQYF. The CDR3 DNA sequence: TGTGCCAGTAGGACGGGGAGTGACGAGCAGTACTTC.

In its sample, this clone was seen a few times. The CDR3 bases are TGTGCCAGCAGCTCCCTGGCGGGGAGCGAGCAGTACTTC. This sequence encodes CASSSLAGSEQYF. The chain combines TRBV7-6 with TRBJ2-7; TRBD2 might be the D (6 bases). Between the trimmed V and J ends, which lost 4 bases and 6 bases, there was a span of 13 bases. Germline V gene data show CDR1 as SGHVS and CDR2 as FNYEAQ. The CDR3 length is 13 residues. The entire variable domain, with the rest obtained from reference TRBV7-6 and TRBJ2-7, is as follows: GAGVSQSPRYKVTKRGQDVALRCDPISGHVSLYWYRQALGQGPEFLTYFNYEAQQDKSGLPNDRFSAERPEGSISTLTIQRTEQRDSAMYRCASSSLAGSEQYFGPGTRLTVT.

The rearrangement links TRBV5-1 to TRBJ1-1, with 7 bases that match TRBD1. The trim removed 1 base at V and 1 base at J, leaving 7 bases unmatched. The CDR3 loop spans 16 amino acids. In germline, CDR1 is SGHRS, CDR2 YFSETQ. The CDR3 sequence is CASSLPTGSANTEAFF. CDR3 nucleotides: TGCGCCAGCAGCTTGCCGACAGGGAGTGCGAACACTGAAGCTTTCTTT.

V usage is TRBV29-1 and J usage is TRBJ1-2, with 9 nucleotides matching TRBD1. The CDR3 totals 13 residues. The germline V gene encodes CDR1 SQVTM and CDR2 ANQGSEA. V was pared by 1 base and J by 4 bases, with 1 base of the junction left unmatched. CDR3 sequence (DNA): TGCAGCGTTGAAGCGGGACAGGGCTATGGCTACACCTTC. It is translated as CSVEAGQGYGYTF.

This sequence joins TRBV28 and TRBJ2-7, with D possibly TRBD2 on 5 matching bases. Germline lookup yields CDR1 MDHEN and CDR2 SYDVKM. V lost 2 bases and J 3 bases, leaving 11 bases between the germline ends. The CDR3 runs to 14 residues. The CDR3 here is CASSLQSAGYEQYF. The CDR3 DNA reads TGTGCCAGCAGTTTACAGTCCGCGGGCTACGAGCAGTACTTC.

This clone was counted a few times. In DNA, the CDR3 is TGTGCCAGCAGCACATGGGGCGCAGGAGGCTACACCTTC. The encoded protein is CASSTWGAGGYTF. The rearrangement links TRBV27 to TRBJ1-2; maybe TRBD1 (5 bases). Trimming removed 6 bases at V and 8 bases at J, with 16 bases between. From germline, CDR1 is MNHEY and CDR2 SMNVEV (reference sequence). The CDR3 extends over 13 amino acids.

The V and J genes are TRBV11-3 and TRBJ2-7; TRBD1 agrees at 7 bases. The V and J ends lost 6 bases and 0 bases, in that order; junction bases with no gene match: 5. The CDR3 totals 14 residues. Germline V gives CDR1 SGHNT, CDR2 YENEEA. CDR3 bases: TGTGCCAGCAGATTCCGGGACAGCTCCTACGAGCAGTACTTC. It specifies CASRFRDSSYEQYF. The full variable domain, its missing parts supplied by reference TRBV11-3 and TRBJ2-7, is EAGVVQSPRYKIIEKKQPVAFWCNPISGHNTLYWYLQNLGQGPELLIRYENEEAVDDSQLPKDRFSAERLKGVDSTLKIQPAELGDSAVYLCASRFRDSSYEQYFGPGTRLTVT.

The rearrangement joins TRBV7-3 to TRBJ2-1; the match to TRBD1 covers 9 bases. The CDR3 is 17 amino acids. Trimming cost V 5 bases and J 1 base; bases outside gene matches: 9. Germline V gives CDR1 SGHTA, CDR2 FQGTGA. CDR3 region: CASSTNRGLGSYNEQFF. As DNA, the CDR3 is TGTGCCAGCAGCACTAACAGGGGGCTTGGGTCCTACAATGAGCAGTTCTTC.

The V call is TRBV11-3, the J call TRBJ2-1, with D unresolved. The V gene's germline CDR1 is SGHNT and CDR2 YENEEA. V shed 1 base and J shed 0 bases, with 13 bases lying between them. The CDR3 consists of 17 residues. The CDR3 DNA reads TGTGCCAGCAGCTTAGGGCCAGCGAGCAGCTCCTACAATGAGCAGTTCTTC. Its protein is CASSLGPASSSYNEQFF.

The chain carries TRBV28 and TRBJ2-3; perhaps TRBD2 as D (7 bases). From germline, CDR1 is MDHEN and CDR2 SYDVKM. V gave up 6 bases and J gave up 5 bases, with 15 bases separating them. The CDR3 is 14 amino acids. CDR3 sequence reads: CASSHRGGRDTQYF. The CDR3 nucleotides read TGTGCCAGCAGCCACCGCGGGGGCCGAGATACGCAGTATTTT.